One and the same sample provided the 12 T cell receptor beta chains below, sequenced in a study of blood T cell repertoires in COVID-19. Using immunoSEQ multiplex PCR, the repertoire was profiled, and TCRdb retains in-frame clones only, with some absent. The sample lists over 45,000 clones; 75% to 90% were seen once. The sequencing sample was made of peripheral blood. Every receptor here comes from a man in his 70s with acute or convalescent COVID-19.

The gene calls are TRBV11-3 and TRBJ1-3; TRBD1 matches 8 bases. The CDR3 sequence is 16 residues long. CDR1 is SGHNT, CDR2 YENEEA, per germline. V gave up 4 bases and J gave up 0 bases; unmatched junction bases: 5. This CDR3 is CASSSGTGVSGNTIYF. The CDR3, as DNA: TGTGCCAGCAGCTCCGGGACAGGAGTCTCTGGAAACACCATATATTTT.

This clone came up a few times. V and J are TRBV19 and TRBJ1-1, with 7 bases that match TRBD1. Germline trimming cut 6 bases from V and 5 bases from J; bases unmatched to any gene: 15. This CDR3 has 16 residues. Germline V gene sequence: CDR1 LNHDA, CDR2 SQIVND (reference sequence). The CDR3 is CASRGAGGEARTEAFF. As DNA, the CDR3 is TGTGCCAGTAGAGGGGCAGGGGGAGAGGCGAGGACTGAAGCTTTCTTT.

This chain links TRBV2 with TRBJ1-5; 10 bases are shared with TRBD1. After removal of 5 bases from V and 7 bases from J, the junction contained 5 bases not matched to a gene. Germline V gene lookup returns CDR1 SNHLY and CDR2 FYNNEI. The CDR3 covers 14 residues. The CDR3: CASSSTGGWQPQHF. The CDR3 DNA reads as TGTGCCAGCAGTTCGACAGGGGGCTGGCAGCCCCAGCATTTT.

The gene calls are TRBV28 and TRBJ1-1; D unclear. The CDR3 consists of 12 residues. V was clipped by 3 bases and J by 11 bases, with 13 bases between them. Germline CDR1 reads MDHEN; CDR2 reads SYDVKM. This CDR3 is CASSFTRRWAFF. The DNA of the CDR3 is TGTGCCAGCAGTTTTACGAGGCGATGGGCTTTCTTT.

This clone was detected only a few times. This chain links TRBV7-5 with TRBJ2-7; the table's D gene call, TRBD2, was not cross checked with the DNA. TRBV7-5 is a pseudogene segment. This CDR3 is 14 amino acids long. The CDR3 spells CVRSPIAGHPEQYF. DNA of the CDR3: TGTGTCAGAAGCCCCATAGCGGGACACCCCGAGCAGTACTTC.

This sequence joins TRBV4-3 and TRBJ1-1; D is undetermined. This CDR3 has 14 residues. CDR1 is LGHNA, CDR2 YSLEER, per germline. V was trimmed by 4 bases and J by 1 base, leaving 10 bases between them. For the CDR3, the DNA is TGCGCCAGCAGCCGCTACTTAGAGAACACTGAAGCTTTCTTT. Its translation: CASSRYLENTEAFF.

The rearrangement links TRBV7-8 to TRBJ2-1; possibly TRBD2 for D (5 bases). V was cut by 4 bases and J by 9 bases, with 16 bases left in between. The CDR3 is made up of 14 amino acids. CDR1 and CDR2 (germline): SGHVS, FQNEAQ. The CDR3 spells CASSSGPFGSEQFF. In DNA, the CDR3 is TGTGCCAGCAGCTCCGGCCCCTTTGGGAGTGAGCAGTTCTTC.

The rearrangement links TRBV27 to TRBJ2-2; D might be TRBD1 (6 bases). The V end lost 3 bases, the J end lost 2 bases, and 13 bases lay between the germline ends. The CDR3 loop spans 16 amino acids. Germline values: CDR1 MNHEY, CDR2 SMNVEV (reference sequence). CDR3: CASSFSGASNTGELFF. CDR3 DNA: TGTGCCAGCAGTTTTTCAGGGGCCTCAAACACCGGGGAGCTGTTTTTT.

CDR3 nucleotide sequence: TGTGCCAGCAGTACAGGGGGTTGGGACAGCAATAGCAATCAGCCCCAGCATTTT. Its protein is CASSTGGWDSNSNQPQHF. The gene calls are TRBV6-2 or TRBV6-3 and TRBJ1-5; TRBD1 agrees at 8 bases. Looked up from germline, CDR1 is MNHEY and CDR2 is SVGEGT. The J segment lost 0 bases and the V segment lost 5 bases, leaving 12 bases of the junction unmatched. The CDR3 totals 18 residues.

CDR3 nucleotides: TGTGCCAGCAGCTTAGCGTCCTCCCTTAGCAATCAGCCCCAGCATTTT. This gives the protein CASSLASSLSNQPQHF. V and J are TRBV7-8 and TRBJ1-5; D ambiguous. The ends were cut back, 0 bases at V and 0 bases at J, with 9 bases in the middle. The germline CDR1 and CDR2 sequences are SGHVS and FQNEAQ. This CDR3 is 16 amino acids long.

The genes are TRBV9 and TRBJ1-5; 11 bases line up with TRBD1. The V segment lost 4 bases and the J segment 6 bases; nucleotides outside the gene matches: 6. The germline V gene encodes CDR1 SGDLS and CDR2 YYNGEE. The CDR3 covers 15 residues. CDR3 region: CASSRTGGPGQPQHF. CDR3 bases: TGTGCCAGCAGCCGGACAGGGGGCCCCGGTCAGCCCCAGCATTTT. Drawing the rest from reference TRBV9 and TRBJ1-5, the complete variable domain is DSGVTQTPKHLITATGQRVTLRCSPRSGDLSVYWYQQSLDQGLQFLIQYYNGEERAKGNILERFSAQQFPDLHSELNLSSLELGDSALYFCASSRTGGPGQPQHFGDGTRLSIL.

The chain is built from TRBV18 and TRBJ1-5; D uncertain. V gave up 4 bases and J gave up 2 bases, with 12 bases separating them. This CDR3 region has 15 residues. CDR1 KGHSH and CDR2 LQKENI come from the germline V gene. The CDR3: CASSRGAAGNQPQHF. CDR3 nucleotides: TGTGCCAGCTCACGTGGAGCGGCGGGCAATCAGCCCCAGCATTTT. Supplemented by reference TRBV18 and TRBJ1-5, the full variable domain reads NAGVMQNPRHLVRRRGQEARLRCSPMKGHSHVYWYRQLPEEGLKFMVYLQKENIIDESGMPKERFSAEFPKEGPSILRIQQVVRGDSAAYFCASSRGAAGNQPQHFGDGTRLSIL.